Included here is one T cell receptor (beta chain) sequence, with context. The data originate from a study of blood T cell repertoires in COVID-19. In the study overall: COVID-19 samples collected from the United States, Italy and Spain covered acute and convalescent phases. Sample material is recorded as cDNA or gDNA derived from T cells, B-cell-depleted T cells, or PBMCs.

V was clipped by 5 bases and J by 0 bases, with 11 bases between them. The CDR3 is 15 residues long. From germline, CDR1 is MNHEY and CDR2 SMNVEV (reference sequence). Original data processing: Amplification from reference gene primers served as the basis for estimated nucleated cell counts. Repertoires were generated with immunoSEQ multiplex PCR, while TCRdb's copy carries only in-frame clones and drops some. For V, J and clone size, that table is used; D and trimming come from the DNA. This repertoire shows around 260,000 clones, 80% to 95% found once; its top ten account for just over 2.5%. Recruited during active infection, patients (from Seattle) were subsequently followed longitudinally.

This TCR was recovered from a person aged 18 to 30 with COVID-19, enrolled during active disease. The sequenced sample was peripheral blood. The chain couples TRBV27 to TRBJ2-1, with D perhaps TRBD2 (5 bases). CDR3 sequence: CASSLASGSYNEQFF. CDR3 DNA sequence: TGTGCCAGCAGTCTCGCGAGCGGCTCCTACAATGAGCAGTTCTTC.